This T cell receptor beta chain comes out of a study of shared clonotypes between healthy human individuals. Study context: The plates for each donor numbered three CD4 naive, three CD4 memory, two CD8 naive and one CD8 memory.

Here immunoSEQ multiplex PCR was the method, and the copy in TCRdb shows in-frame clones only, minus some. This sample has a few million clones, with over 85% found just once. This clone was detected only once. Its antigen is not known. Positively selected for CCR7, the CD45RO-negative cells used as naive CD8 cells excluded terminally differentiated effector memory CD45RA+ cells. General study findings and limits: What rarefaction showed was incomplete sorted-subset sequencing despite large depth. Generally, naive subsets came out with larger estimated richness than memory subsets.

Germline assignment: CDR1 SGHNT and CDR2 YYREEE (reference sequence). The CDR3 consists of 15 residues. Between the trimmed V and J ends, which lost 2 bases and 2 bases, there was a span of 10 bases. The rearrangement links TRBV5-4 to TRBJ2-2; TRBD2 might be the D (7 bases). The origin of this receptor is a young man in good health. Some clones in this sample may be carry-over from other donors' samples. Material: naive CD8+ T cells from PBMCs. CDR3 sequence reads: CASSLRGGNTGELFF. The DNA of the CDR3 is TGTGCCAGCAGCTTAAGGGGGGGAAACACCGGGGAGCTGTTTTTT.